A selection of T cell receptor beta chains follows, all from one sample in a study of T cells after yellow fever vaccination. In TCRdb, the 5' RACE reads were re-called with MiXCR into one record per CDR3 protein. The table has hundreds of thousands of distinct CDR3 sequences, around an eighth seen once. The material was PBMCs, obtained on the day of the yellow fever booster vaccination. The receptors shown here come from a man between 25 and 39 years old who received the YFV17D yellow fever vaccine. Both conserved end residues are part of each CDR3. D genes are given only for firm matches. Clone size appears in some rows only: once, few, many, or a class for an expanded clone.

j_call: TRBJ2-4
v_call: TRBV3-1
clone_size: few
d_call: NA
cdr3_nt: TGTGCCAGCAGCCAAGTTGGGGGACCAGCCAAAAACATTCAGTACTTC
cdr3_aa: CASSQVGGPAKNIQYF

j_call: TRBJ2-1
v_call: TRBV20-1
clone_size: few
d_call: NA
cdr3_nt: TGCAGTGCCCGACCGGGACTTGGCAATGAGCAGTTCTTC
cdr3_aa: CSARPGLGNEQFF

j_call: TRBJ2-3
v_call: TRBV3-1
clone_size: NA
d_call: TRBD2
cdr3_nt: TGTGCCAGCAGCCCCCAGGGGAGCGGGAGGGCAGATACGCAGTATTTT
cdr3_aa: CASSPQGSGRADTQYF

j_call: TRBJ2-3
v_call: TRBV19
clone_size: NA
d_call: NA
cdr3_nt: TGTGCCAGTAAGGTTGGGCAATTCCGGGATACGCAGTATTTT
cdr3_aa: CASKVGQFRDTQYF

j_call: TRBJ2-1
v_call: TRBV20-1
clone_size: many
d_call: TRBD2
cdr3_nt: TGCAGTGCTGTTAGCGGGAGCTCCTACAATGAGCAGTTCTTC
cdr3_aa: CSAVSGSSYNEQFF

j_call: TRBJ2-2
v_call: TRBV6-5
clone_size: few
d_call: NA
cdr3_nt: TGTGCCAGCAGTTACATTGGAACCGGGGAGCTGTTTTTT
cdr3_aa: CASSYIGTGELFF

j_call: TRBJ1-5
v_call: TRBV21-1
clone_size: many
d_call: NA
cdr3_nt: TGTGCCAGCAGGTGCAGGATTGACACTCAGCCCCAGCATTTT
cdr3_aa: CASRCRIDTQPQHF

j_call: TRBJ2-1
v_call: TRBV23-1
clone_size: NA
d_call: NA
cdr3_nt: TGCGCCAGCAGTCAACCCTACAGGGTGGTTTGCAATGAGCAGTTCTTC
cdr3_aa: CASSQPYRVVCNEQFF

j_call: TRBJ2-3
v_call: TRBV4-3
clone_size: few
d_call: NA
cdr3_nt: TGCGCCAGCAGCCAAGATCCGGCAGGGAAAACAGATACGCAGTATTTT
cdr3_aa: CASSQDPAGKTDTQYF

j_call: TRBJ2-5
v_call: TRBV27
clone_size: NA
d_call: TRBD2
cdr3_nt: TGTGCCCTCCGCCCTCCACGGCGGGGGCAAGAGACCCAGTACTTC
cdr3_aa: CALRPPRRGQETQYF

j_call: TRBJ2-7
v_call: TRBV11-2
clone_size: few
d_call: NA
cdr3_nt: TGTGCCAGCAGCTGGACAGATCTCTCCTACGAGCAGTACTTC
cdr3_aa: CASSWTDLSYEQYF

j_call: TRBJ1-1
v_call: TRBV30
clone_size: few
d_call: TRBD1
cdr3_nt: TGTGCCTGGCACAGGGGCACGTCTGAAGCTTTCTTT
cdr3_aa: CAWHRGTSEAFF

j_call: TRBJ1-1
v_call: TRBV20-1
clone_size: few
d_call: TRBD1
cdr3_nt: TGCAGTGCTAGTATATCGGGGACAGGGCCTTACACTGAAGCTTTCTTT
cdr3_aa: CSASISGTGPYTEAFF

j_call: TRBJ2-1
v_call: TRBV20-1
clone_size: NA
d_call: NA
cdr3_nt: TGCAGTGGTGGCAATGAGCAGTTCTTC
cdr3_aa: CSGGNEQFF

j_call: TRBJ2-5
v_call: TRBV25-1
clone_size: few
d_call: TRBD1
cdr3_nt: TGTGCCAGCAGCCTGGGACAGACTTTTTTAGAGACCCAGTACTTC
cdr3_aa: CASSLGQTFLETQYF